This T cell receptor (beta chain) was sequenced for a study of cytomegalovirus exposure and HLA in healthy donors (dated by TCRdb to the late 2010s). Looking at the study overall: In an earlier analysis of 450 to 750 of the donors, about 270 Gb of sequence data and 120 million or so unique TCR beta sequences from 150 million to 200 million T cells were reported. Approximately 310 gigabases of sequencing data and around 90 million unique TCR sequences made up an early release that covered several hundred HLA-typed donors. Of the roughly 400 genotyped donors, approximately 80% fell in the genetic ancestry cluster associated with self-reported Caucasian donors. The study was designed to test whether signatures of past pathogen exposure could be identified by cataloging public T cell receptors. The study used immunosequencing to profile the T cell repertoires of about 670 subjects and linked those repertoires to cytomegalovirus serostatus. A separate validation cohort of some 130 different subjects was used in addition to the approximately 640-subject first cohort. To predict cytomegalovirus infection status, the study brought together high-throughput TCR immunosequencing, statistical association of individual TCRs with disease status, and machine learning. To study patterns of TCR occurrence, a later analysis re-analyzed previously published TCR beta repertoires from 550 to 800 donors and added high-resolution HLA genotyping. In the later analysis, no new phenotypic data were used to find candidate immune exposures; instead, reliance was placed on TCR beta sequences and their occurrence across donors. In an earlier analysis of 587 of the donors, high-throughput TCR beta sequencing was used to judge whether each TCR beta V gene segment behaved as functional or pseudogenic. Donor age, sex, ethnicity and CMV serostatus were collected together with the repertoire data. Genome-wide SNP genotypes for about three fifths of the roughly 670 donors were used in a later genetic analysis, which treated that subset as a discovery cohort. All discovery cohort repertoires had been generated on a single sequencing platform. HLA typing included class I and class II loci at four-digit resolution. The number of typed donors differed by locus: roughly 629-640 for A, B, C, DRB1 and DQB1; some 500 for DQA1; around 580 for DPA1; and roughly 450 for DPB1. Four to six DR-DQ haplotypes were handled as single units for association and clustering, since linkage in the cohort was strong. Across some 400 genotyped donors of the cohort, an average of roughly 230,000 unique TCR beta nucleotide sequences per donor were sequenced, and roughly 17% of those sequences were non-productive. General findings and caveats noted by the study authors: In an earlier analysis of approximately 590 of the donors, most TCR beta V segments appeared in productive rearrangements about 87% or about 30% of the time, broadly matching IMGT annotations. For the cohort, immune exposure information was limited to CMV serostatus. Linkage disequilibrium might explain the correlated functional status among segregating V segments, but an unknown experimental factor could not be ruled out. In a later genetic analysis, fewer N-insertions in productive TCRs were reported among donors in an Asian-associated ancestry cluster than the roughly 640-donor mean. According to a later analysis, most CMV-associated TCR beta chains appeared to be HLA-restricted, and the HLA associations seemed to be driven largely by CMV exposure. The study listed approximately 150 TCR beta chains as associated with cytomegalovirus. Strong co-occurrence of HLA alleles, especially DR and DQ, made assigning TCR associations to individual alleles difficult. A further reported finding was that TCR beta sequences accurately predicted the HLA-A and HLA-B alleles for most subjects in the first cohort. The authors suggested that the approach could potentially be generalized to other disease states and immunological phenotypes. An association between a missense DCLRE1C variant and V-gene and J-gene trimming of TCR beta chains was found in a later genetic analysis and replicated in an independent cohort. A cluster of highly shared sequence variants was judged likely to represent a technical artifact of the sequencing pipeline. Cytomegalovirus status was reported to be diagnosed by the classifier with high specificity and sensitivity in both the original and validation cohorts. In a later analysis, HLA-associated TCR beta chains showed more clonal expansion and lower generation probabilities than non-associated chains that were equally common. A few of the identified cytomegalovirus-associated TCR beta chains were confirmed in vitro to be specific for cytomegalovirus antigens. The cohort was sequenced for TCR beta chains only, and without alpha or paired-chain data the features that could be detected were limited. According to a later analysis, TCR association rates differed among HLA loci, with DRB1 alleles showing the most associated TCRs and HLA-C alleles showing the fewest. While some public TCRs were present in many individuals, most TCR sequences turned up only very rarely across donors. Specific HLA alleles were associated with 16,951 TCR beta sequences at a false discovery rate of 0.05 in a later analysis. The earlier analysis of 587 of the donors excluded roughly 17 rarely observed V segments, including chromosome 9 orphons, because counts were too low. In a later analysis, several top co-occurrence clusters were reported to appear linked to parvovirus B19, influenza, CMV and Epstein-Barr virus. Some IMGT-functional V segments, including TRBV6-2 and TRBV6-3, could not be distinguished by the 87-base-pair reads and were therefore excluded. Because HLA typing was missing for some donors at each locus, association tests included only the typed subset. Roughly uniform sequencing depth across donors was assumed in presence/absence analyses, although this assumption may not hold.

To note about this clone: The specificity of this receptor is unknown. There are no base qualities to consult, and no much larger clone falls within one base.

The method was the immunoSEQ multiplex PCR assay. A mixture of 60 forward primers for TCR Vbeta segments and 13 reverse primers for TCR Jbeta segments was used in the multiplex PCR. The CDR3 region of rearranged TCR beta genes was amplified from genomic DNA by a multiplex PCR assay. Amplified TCR beta libraries were sequenced as 87-base-pair reads on the Illumina HiSeq System. The authors processed their data as follows. A later analysis counted 65 million to 90 million unique TCR beta chains across the 650 to 700 repertoires, and approximately 11 million of these chains were shared by at least two donors. Raw reads were error-corrected and collapsed into unique sequences with a nearest-neighbor algorithm that merged closely related sequences to remove PCR and sequencing errors. CDR3 sequences were aligned to IMGT reference sequences to assign V, D and J gene segments. For a sequence to be retained, a match of at least six nucleotides was required to both a V gene segment and a J gene segment. Rearrangements were classified as productive when the CDR3 lacked stop codons and remained in frame with V and J, and all other rearrangements were classified as non-productive. CDR3 was defined according to IMGT convention as the region running from the second conserved V-encoded cysteine to the conserved J-encoded phenylalanine. In an earlier analysis of more than 550 of the donors, sequences lacking an unambiguous match to a single V gene segment were excluded. An earlier analysis of a few hundred of the donors called V segments functional above 56.7% productive rearrangements and segregating when the between-donor standard deviation exceeded 5%. A statistical classification framework was developed to diagnose cytomegalovirus status using the catalog of TCR beta chain sequences. In a later analysis, V and J genes were assigned by comparing TCR nucleotide sequences against IMGT/GENE-DB human TR gene sequences. Using the TCRdist pipeline, a later analysis assigned CDR3 sequences along with most-parsimonious VDJ recombination scenarios. In a later analysis, every TCR beta chain was defined by the combination of its CDR3 amino acid sequence and its V-gene family, and reads without a unique V-gene family were dropped. To address suspected cross-contamination and a sequencing artifact, a later analysis removed 550 to 750 highly shared, low-generation-probability nucleotide sequences. In a later analysis, a clonal expansion index was calculated for each public chain from normalized within-repertoire ranks of inferred template counts. In a later analysis, generation probabilities were computed using a VDJ recombination model fitted to out-of-frame rearrangements, and the results were checked against IGoR. In a later analysis, hypergeometric tests were used to score TCR-TCR, TCR-HLA and TCR-CMV co-occurrence, with a repertoire-size bias correction applied to TCR pairs. In a later analysis, false discovery rates were estimated by permuting HLA or CMV assignments 20 times. In a later analysis, co-occurring TCRs were grouped using DBSCAN, with TCRdist sequence similarity added in when clustering inside HLA-allele-positive subsets. For co-occurrence clustering, repertoires with fewer than 30,000 or more than 120,000 public chains were excluded, along with four or five repertoires with anomalous nucleotide sharing. TCRdb provides this immuneACCESS table in a form limited to in-frame rearrangements. Some clones are lacking; in checked studies, under half of them reflect an unresolved V gene, and why the rest are absent is not known. The V and J calls and clone size come from that table; D and trimming were worked out from the DNA. The sample records roughly 200,000 clones, around 75% of which are singletons. The top ten clones comprise 2.9% of the sample.

In total, around 600 healthy bone marrow donors made up the cohort. At the time of sampling, all cohort members were nominally healthy, though unrecorded immune exposures were likely present. The donor tested CMV seronegative, placing the donor among the approximately 360 seronegative members of the cohort. Every donor gave a peripheral blood sample, and the peripheral blood mononuclear cells from that sample were used for TCR beta sequencing. Genomic DNA extraction from the blood cell samples was performed with the Qiagen DNeasy Blood Extraction Kit. The junction shows trimming of 5 bases on V and 2 bases on J, plus 13 bases between the germline ends. The germline V gene specifies SGHTA as CDR1 and FQGNSA as CDR2. The CDR3 numbers 14 residues from cysteine through phenylalanine. The retained sequence is limited to the CDR3, 42 bases, with the frame set at the first base.

This clonotype was obtained from a female donor in good health and CMV-seronegative. Sequencing was done on a sample of PBMCs. Here the chain combines TRBV7-2 and TRBJ2-7, with a tentative D gene TRBD1 over 7 matching bases. The DNA reads as follows: TGTGCCAGCAGCCACCCAGGGGGGACCTACGAGCAGTACTTC. Translated, this is CASSHPGGTYEQYF. With the portions outside the CDR3 filled from the reference TRBV7-2 and TRBJ2-7 genes, the complete variable region becomes GAGVSQSPSNKVTEKGKDVELRCDPISGHTALYWYRQSLGQGLEFLIYFQGNSAPDKSGLPSDRFSAERTGGSVSTLTIQRTQQEDSAVYLCASSHPGGTYEQYFGPGTRLTVT.